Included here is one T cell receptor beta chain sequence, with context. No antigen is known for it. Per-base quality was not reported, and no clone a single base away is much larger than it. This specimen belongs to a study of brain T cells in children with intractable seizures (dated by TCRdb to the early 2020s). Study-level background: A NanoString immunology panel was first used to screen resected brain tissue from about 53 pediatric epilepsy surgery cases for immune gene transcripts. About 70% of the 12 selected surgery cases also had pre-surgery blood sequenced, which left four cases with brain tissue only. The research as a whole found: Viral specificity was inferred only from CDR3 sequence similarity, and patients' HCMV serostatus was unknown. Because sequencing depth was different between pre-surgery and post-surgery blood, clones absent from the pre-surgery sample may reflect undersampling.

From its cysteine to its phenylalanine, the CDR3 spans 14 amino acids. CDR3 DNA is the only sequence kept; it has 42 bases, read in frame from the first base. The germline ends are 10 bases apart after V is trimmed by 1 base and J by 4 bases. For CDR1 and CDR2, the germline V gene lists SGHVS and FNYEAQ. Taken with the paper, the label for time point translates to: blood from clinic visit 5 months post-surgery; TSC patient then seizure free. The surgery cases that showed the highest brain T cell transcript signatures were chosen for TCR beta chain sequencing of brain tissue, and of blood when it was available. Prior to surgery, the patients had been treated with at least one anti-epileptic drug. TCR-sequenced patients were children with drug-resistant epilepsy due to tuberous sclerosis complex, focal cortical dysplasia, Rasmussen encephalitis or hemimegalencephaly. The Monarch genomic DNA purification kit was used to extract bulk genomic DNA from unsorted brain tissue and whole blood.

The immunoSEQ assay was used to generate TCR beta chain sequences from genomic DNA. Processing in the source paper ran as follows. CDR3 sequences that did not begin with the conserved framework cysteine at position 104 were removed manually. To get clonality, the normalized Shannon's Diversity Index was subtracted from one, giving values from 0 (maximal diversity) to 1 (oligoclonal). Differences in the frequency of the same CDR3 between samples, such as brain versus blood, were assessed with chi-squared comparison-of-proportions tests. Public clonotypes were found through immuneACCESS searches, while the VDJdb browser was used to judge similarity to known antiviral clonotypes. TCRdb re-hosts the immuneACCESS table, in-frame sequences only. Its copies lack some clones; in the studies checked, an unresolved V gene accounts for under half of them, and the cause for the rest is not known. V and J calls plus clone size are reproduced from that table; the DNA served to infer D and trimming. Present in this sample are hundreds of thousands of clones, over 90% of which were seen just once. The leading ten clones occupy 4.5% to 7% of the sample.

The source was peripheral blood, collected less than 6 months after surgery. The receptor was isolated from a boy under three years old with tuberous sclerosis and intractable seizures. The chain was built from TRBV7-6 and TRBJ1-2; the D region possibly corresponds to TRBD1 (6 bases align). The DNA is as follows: TGTGCCAGCAGCTTAGAACAGGGTCCCTATGGCTACACCTTC. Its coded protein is CASSLEQGPYGYTF.